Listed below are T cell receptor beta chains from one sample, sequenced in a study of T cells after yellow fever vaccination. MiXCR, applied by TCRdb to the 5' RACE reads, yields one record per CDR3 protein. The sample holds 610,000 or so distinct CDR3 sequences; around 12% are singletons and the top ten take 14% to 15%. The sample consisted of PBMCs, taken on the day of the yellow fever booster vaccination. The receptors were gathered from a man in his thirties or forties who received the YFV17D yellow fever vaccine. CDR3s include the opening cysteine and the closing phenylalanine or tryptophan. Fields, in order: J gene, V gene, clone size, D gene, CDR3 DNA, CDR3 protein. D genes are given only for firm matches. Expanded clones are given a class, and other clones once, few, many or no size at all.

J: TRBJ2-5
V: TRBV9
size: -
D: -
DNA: TGTGCCAGCAGCGGCTCCGGGACCGTCCAAGAGACCCAGTACTTC
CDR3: CASSGSGTVQETQYF

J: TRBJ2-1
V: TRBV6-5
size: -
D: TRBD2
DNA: TGTGCCAGCAGTTACCTTGCGGGAGGCAGGAATGAGCAGTTCTTC
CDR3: CASSYLAGGRNEQFF

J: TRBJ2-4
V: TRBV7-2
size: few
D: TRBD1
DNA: TGTGCCAGCAGCTTAGGGGGGACAGGAGCGTACTTC
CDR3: CASSLGGTGAYF

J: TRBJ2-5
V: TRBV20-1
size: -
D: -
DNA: TGCAGTGCTAGAGCGGAGGACCAAGAGACCCAGTACTTC
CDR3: CSARAEDQETQYF

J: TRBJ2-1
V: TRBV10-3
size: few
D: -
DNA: TGTGCCATCAGTGATTGGGACTCCTACAATGAGCAGTTCTTC
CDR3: CAISDWDSYNEQFF

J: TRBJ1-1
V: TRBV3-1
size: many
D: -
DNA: TGTGCCAGCAGCCAATATGGTAAGGGATCTGAAGCTTTCTTT
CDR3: CASSQYGKGSEAFF

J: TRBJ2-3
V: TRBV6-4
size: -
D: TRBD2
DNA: TGTGCCAGCGCCCCGGGAAGCGGGATAACAGATACGCAGTATTTT
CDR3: CASAPGSGITDTQYF

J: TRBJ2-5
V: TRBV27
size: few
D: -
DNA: TGTGCCAGCAGTTTATCGTTTCCCCAAGAGACCCAGTACTTC
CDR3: CASSLSFPQETQYF

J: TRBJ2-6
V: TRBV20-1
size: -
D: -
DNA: TGCAGTGCCAGGGCGGTGGGCTCTGGGGCCAACGTCCTGACTTTC
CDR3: CSARAVGSGANVLTF

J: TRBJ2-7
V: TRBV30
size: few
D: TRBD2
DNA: TGTGCCGGAGAGGTGGCGGGAGGGTACGAGCAGTACTTC
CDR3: CAGEVAGGYEQYF

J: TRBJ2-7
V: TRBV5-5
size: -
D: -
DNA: TGTGCCAGCAGCTTGGTCCCCCGAAACGAATACGAGCAGTACTTC
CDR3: CASSLVPRNEYEQYF

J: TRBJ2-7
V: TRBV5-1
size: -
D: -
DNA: TGCGCCAGCAGCTTGCAGTCCAGATCGGGTTACGAGCAGTACTTC
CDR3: CASSLQSRSGYEQYF

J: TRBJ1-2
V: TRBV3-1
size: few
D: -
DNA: TGTGCCAGCAGCCACCGGACAGCCCGCCGGGGCTACACCTTC
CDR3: CASSHRTARRGYTF

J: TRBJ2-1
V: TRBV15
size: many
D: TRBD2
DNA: TGTGCCACCAGCAGACCCAAACTAGCGGGAGCAGACAATGAGCAGTTCTTC
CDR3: CATSRPKLAGADNEQFF

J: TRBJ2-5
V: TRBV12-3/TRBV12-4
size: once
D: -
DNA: TGTGCCAGCAGTCCCCCGGCACTGCCTGGGACCCAGTACTTC
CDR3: CASSPPALPGTQYF

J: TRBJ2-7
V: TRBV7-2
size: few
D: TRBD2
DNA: TGTGCCAGCAGCTTTGGCCTAGCGGGAGGACAATCTTACGAGCAGTACTTC
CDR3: CASSFGLAGGQSYEQYF

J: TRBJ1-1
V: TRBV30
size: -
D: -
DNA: TGTGCCCGGCAGGGAAACACTGAAGCTTTCTTT
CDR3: CARQGNTEAFF

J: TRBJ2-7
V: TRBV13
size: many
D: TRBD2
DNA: TGTGCCAGCACCATTCTAGCGGAGCCTCGTGGAGAGCAGTACTTC
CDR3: CASTILAEPRGEQYF

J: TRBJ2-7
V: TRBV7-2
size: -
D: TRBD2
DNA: TGTGCCAGCAGCGCAGCGGGGTTCTACGAGCAGTACTTC
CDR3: CASSAAGFYEQYF

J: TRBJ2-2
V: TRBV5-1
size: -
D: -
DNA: TGCGCCAGCACCCGGGAGCCGGACACCGGGGAGCTGTTTTTT
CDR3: CASTREPDTGELFF

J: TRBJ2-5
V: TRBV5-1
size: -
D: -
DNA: TGCGCCAGCAGCTTGGACTCTAGCCCTAACAAGGAGACCCAGTACTTC
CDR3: CASSLDSSPNKETQYF

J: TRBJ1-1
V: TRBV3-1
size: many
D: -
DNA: TGTGCCAGCAGCCCCTGGGACACCGGGGAAACTGAAGCTTTCTTT
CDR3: CASSPWDTGETEAFF

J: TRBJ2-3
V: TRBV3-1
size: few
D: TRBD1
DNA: TGTGCCAGCAGCCAAGACGTCACGACAGGGTCTAGCACAGATACGCAGTATTTT
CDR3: CASSQDVTTGSSTDTQYF

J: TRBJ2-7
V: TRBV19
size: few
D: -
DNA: TGTGCCAGTAGTATATCTCTCTGGACGGCGCCAGAGCAGTACTTC
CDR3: CASSISLWTAPEQYF

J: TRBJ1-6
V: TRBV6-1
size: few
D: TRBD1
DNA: TGTGCCAGCAGTCCATCAGGGGGGTCCTATAATTCACCCCTCCACTTT
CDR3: CASSPSGGSYNSPLHF

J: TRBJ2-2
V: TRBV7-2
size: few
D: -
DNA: TGTGCCAGCAGCGCGAGTGGGGGGTGGGAGCTGTTTTTT
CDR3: CASSASGGWELFF

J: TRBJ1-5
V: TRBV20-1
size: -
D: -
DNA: TGCAGTGCCAAACCAGGGTCGGAGCAGCCCCAGCATTTT
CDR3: CSAKPGSEQPQHF

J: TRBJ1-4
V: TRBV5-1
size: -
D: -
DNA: TGCGCCAGCAGCATCGGGGAAACTAATGAAAAACTGTTTTTT
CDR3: CASSIGETNEKLFF

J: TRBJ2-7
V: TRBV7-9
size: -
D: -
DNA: TGTGCCAGCAGCTTAGTGGGACGCGAGCAGTACTTC
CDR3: CASSLVGREQYF

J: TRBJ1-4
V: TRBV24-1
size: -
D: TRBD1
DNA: TGTGCCACCAGTGACCAGGGACAGGGGAATGAAAAACTGTTTTTT
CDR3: CATSDQGQGNEKLFF

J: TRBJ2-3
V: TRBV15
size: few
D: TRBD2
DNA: TGTGCCACCAGCAGAGATTCGAAAGCGGGAGTAGAGGCAGATACGCAGTATTTT
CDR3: CATSRDSKAGVEADTQYF

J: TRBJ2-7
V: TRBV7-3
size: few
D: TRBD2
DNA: TGTGCCAGCAGCTTAAGGGCGGGGCTAGCGGCCGATAAGCAGTACTTC
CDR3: CASSLRAGLAADKQYF

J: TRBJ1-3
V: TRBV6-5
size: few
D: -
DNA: TGTGCCAGCAGTTACTGGGAGAACTCTGGAAACACCATATATTTT
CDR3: CASSYWENSGNTIYF

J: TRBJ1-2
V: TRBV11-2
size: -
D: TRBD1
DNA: TGTGCCAGCAGCGCCCGGACAGGGTTCGGATACACCTTC
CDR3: CASSARTGFGYTF

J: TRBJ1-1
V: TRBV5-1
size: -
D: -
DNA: TGCGCCAGCGATCCCGGGTTGAACACTGAAGCTTTCTTT
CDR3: CASDPGLNTEAFF

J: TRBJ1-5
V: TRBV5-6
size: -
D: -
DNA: TGTGCCAGCAGCTTGCTACAGGGAGGTAGCAATCAGCCCCAGCATTTT
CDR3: CASSLLQGGSNQPQHF

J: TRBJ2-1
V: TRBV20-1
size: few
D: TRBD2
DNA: TGCAGTGCACGGACTAGTAACAGCAATGAGCAGTTCTTC
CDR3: CSARTSNSNEQFF

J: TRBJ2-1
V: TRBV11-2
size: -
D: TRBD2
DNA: TGTGCCAGCAGCTTAGGCGTACCGAAACTGGTGGGGGGGATCAAGGGCAATGAGCAGTTCTTC
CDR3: CASSLGVPKLVGGIKGNEQFF

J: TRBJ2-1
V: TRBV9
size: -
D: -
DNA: TGTGCCAGCAGCGTACTCCGCCCGGATCAGGCGGTTGAGCAGTTCTTC
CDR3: CASSVLRPDQAVEQFF

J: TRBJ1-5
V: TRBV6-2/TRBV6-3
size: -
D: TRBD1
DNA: TGTGCCAGCAAGACAGGGGGTAAGCCCCAGCATTTT
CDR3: CASKTGGKPQHF

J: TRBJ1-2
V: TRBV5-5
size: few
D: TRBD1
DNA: TGTGCCAGCAGCATAACAGGGGATGGCTACACCTTC
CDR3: CASSITGDGYTF

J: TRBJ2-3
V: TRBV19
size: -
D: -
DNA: TGTGCTTCGGGACGGGGAAGGGATACGCAGTATTTT
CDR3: CASGRGRDTQYF

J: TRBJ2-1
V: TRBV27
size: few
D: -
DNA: TGTGCCAGCAGTTTCAGCGAATCTGAGCAGTTCTTC
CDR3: CASSFSESEQFF

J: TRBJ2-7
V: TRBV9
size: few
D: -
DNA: TGTGCCAGCAGCTCCAAGATGGGGGATAGCTCCTACGAGCAGTACTTC
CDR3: CASSSKMGDSSYEQYF

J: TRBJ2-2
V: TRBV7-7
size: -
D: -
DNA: TGTGCCAGCAAGGGAGCTCACAACACCGGGGAGCTGTTTTTT
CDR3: CASKGAHNTGELFF

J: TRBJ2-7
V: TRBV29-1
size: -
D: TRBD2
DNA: TGCAGCGTTGCCGGGACTAGTCTCTACGAGCAGTACTTC
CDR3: CSVAGTSLYEQYF

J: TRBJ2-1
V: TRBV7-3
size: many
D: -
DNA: TGTGCCAGCAGCTTAATCAGGGGCAAGAACAATGAGCAGTTCTTC
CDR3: CASSLIRGKNNEQFF